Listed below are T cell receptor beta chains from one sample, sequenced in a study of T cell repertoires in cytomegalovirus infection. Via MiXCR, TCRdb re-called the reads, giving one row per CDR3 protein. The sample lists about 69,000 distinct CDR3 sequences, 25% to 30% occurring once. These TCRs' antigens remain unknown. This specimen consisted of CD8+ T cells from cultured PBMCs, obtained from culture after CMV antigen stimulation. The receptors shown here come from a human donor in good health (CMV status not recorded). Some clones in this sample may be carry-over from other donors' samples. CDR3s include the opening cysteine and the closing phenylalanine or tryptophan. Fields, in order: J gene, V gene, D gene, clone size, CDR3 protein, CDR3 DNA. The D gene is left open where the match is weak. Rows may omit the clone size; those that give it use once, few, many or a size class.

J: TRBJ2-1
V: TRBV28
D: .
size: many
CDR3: CASSSTLVKGNEQFF
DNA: TGTGCCAGCAGTTCGACCCTTGTCAAGGGCAATGAGCAGTTCTTC

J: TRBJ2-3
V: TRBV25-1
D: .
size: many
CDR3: CASSTTTTDTQYF
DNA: TGTGCCAGCAGCACCACTACCACAGATACGCAGTATTTT

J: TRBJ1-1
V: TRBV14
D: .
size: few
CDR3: CASSQEGVGMNTEAFF
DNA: TGTGCCAGCAGCCAAGAAGGGGTGGGCATGAACACTGAAGCTTTCTTT

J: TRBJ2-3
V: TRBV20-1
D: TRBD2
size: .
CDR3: CSAGTSGGSTQYF
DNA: TGCAGTGCTGGGACTAGCGGGGGGTCTACGCAGTATTTT

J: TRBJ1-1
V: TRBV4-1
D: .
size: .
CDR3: CASSQDLGGNEAFF
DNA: TGCGCCAGCAGCCAAGATCTCGGGGGTAATGAAGCTTTCTTT

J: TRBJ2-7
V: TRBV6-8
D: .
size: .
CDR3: CASSPDGTYEQYF
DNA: TGTGCCAGCAGTCCGGACGGGACCTACGAGCAGTACTTC

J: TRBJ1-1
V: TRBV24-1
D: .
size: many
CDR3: CATSDPGRAGNFHTEAFF
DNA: TGTGCCACCAGTGACCCCGGGCGGGCAGGGAATTTTCACACTGAAGCTTTCTTT

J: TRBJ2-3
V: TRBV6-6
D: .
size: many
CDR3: CASRVQGRGMADTQYF
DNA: TGTGCCAGCAGAGTACAGGGTAGGGGGATGGCAGATACGCAGTATTTT

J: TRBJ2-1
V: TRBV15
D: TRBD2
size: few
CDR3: CATSREAGDGEQFF
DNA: TGTGCCACCAGCAGAGAAGCGGGAGATGGCGAGCAGTTCTTC

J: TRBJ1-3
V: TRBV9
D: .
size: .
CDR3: CASSESGTTNIYF
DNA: TGTGCCAGCAGCGAGTCCGGGACCACCAACATATATTTT

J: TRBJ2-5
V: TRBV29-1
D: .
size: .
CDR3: CSVEKRATRETQYF
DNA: TGCAGCGTTGAAAAGCGGGCCACTCGGGAGACCCAGTACTTC

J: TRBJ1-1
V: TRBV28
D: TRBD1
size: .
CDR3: CASSLRQGAGTEAFF
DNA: TGTGCCAGCAGTTTACGACAGGGGGCAGGGACTGAAGCTTTCTTT

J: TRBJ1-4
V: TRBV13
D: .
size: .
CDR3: CASSLSGGAGEKLFF
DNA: TGTGCCAGCAGCTTATCGGGGGGCGCAGGAGAAAAACTGTTTTTT

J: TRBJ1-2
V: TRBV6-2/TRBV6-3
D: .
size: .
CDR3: CASSYSGRKNYGYTF
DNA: TGTGCCAGCAGTTACTCGGGACGAAAAAACTATGGCTACACCTTC

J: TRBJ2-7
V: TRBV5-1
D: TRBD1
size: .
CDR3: CASSLWTGDYEQYF
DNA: TGCGCCAGCAGCTTATGGACAGGGGACTACGAGCAGTACTTC

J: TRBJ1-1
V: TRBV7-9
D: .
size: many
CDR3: CASSPDDTEAFF
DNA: TGTGCCAGCAGCCCCGATGACACTGAAGCTTTCTTT

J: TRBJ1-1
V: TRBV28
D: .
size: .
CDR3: CASTERGLGNTEAFF
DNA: TGTGCCAGCACCGAAAGAGGGTTGGGCAACACTGAAGCTTTCTTT

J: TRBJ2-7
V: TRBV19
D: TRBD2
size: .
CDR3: CASKTSGISTYEQYF
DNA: TGTGCCAGTAAGACTAGCGGGATTTCAACCTACGAGCAGTACTTC

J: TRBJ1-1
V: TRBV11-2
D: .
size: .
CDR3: CASSLDLSEAFF
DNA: TGTGCCAGCAGCTTAGACTTATCCGAAGCTTTCTTT

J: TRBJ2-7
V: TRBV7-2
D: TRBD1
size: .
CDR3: CASSVRNRDRVDEQYF
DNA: TGTGCCAGCAGCGTCCGGAACCGGGACAGGGTGGACGAGCAGTACTTC

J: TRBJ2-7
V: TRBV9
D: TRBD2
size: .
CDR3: CASSVGPGGSSNEQYF
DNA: TGTGCCAGCAGCGTAGGTCCTGGCGGGAGCTCCAACGAGCAGTACTTC

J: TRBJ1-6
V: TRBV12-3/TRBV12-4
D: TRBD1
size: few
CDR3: CASTLDRSVLTLHF
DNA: TGTGCCAGCACCTTGGACAGGAGCGTATTAACCCTCCACTTT

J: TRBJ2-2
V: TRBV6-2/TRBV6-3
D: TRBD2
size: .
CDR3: CASSFILTSGRDTGELFF
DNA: TGTGCCAGCAGTTTCATACTGACTAGCGGGAGAGACACCGGGGAGCTGTTTTTT

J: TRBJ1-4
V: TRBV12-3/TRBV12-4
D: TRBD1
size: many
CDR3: CASSLGQGVGSNEKLFF
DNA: TGTGCCAGCAGCCTTGGACAGGGGGTTGGGTCTAATGAAAAACTGTTTTTT

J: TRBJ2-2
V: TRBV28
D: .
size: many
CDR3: CASSQPGRGANTGELFF
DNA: TGTGCCAGCAGCCAACCAGGGCGGGGCGCGAACACCGGGGAGCTGTTTTTT